Listed below are T cell receptor beta chains from one sample, sequenced in a study of cytotoxic CD8 clonotypes in ibrutinib-treated CLL. The assay was immunoSEQ multiplex PCR, and TCRdb's table has in-frame clones only and misses some. This sample has fewer than 150,000 clones, with approximately 80% found just once. Sequenced here: PBMCs, sampled after 24 months of ibrutinib treatment. The source is a human donor with chronic lymphocytic leukemia. Each CDR3 is given with its conserved first and last residue. D genes are given only for firm matches. The size field is filled for only some rows; it gives once, few, many or a size class.

CDR3aa: CARSLVAGAEAQYF; CDR3nt: TGTGCCAGAAGCTTGGTAGCGGGGGCAGAGGCCCAGTACTTC; d_gene: TRBD2; v_gene: TRBV5-3; abundance: once; j_gene: TRBJ2-5
CDR3aa: CASSYQIAGSSYEQYF; CDR3nt: TGTGCCAGCAGTTACCAAATAGCGGGGAGCTCCTACGAGCAGTACTTC; d_gene: TRBD2; v_gene: TRBV6-5; abundance: .; j_gene: TRBJ2-7
CDR3aa: CASSLLAGTDTQYF; CDR3nt: TGTGCCAGCAGCTTACTAGCGGGGACAGATACGCAGTATTTT; d_gene: TRBD2; v_gene: TRBV7-2; abundance: few; j_gene: TRBJ2-3
CDR3aa: CASSLGTSGGYNEQFF; CDR3nt: TGCGCCAGCAGCTTGGGGACTAGCGGGGGGTACAATGAGCAGTTCTTC; d_gene: TRBD2; v_gene: TRBV5-1; abundance: .; j_gene: TRBJ2-1
CDR3aa: CASSLGPTNTEAFF; CDR3nt: TGCGCCAGCAGCTTGGGGCCGACGAACACTGAAGCTTTCTTT; d_gene: .; v_gene: TRBV5-1; abundance: once; j_gene: TRBJ1-1
CDR3aa: CASTLLAGARSDEQFF; CDR3nt: TGTGCCAGCACCTTACTAGCGGGGGCAAGAAGCGATGAGCAGTTCTTC; d_gene: TRBD2; v_gene: TRBV2; abundance: once; j_gene: TRBJ2-1
CDR3aa: CASSLGGTAIQYF; CDR3nt: TGTGCCAGCAGCCTCGGGGGGACAGCAATTCAGTACTTC; d_gene: .; v_gene: TRBV7-9; abundance: .; j_gene: TRBJ2-4
CDR3aa: CASRDRLSTDTQYF; CDR3nt: TGTGCCAGTAGAGACAGGCTAAGCACAGATACGCAGTATTTT; d_gene: .; v_gene: TRBV19; abundance: .; j_gene: TRBJ2-3
CDR3aa: CASSRSSRRETQYF; CDR3nt: TGTGCCAGTAGTAGGTCGTCAAGGCGGGAGACCCAGTACTTC; d_gene: .; v_gene: TRBV19; abundance: .; j_gene: TRBJ2-5
CDR3aa: CASSEGLAGTYTQYF; CDR3nt: TGTGCCAGCAGTGAGGGACTAGCGGGGACCTATACGCAGTATTTT; d_gene: TRBD2; v_gene: TRBV2; abundance: .; j_gene: TRBJ2-3
CDR3aa: CASSFQSKETQYF; CDR3nt: TGTGCCAGCAGCTTCCAATCCAAAGAGACCCAGTACTTC; d_gene: .; v_gene: TRBV7-9; abundance: .; j_gene: TRBJ2-5
CDR3aa: CASSEVSGGLTYTF; CDR3nt: TGTGCCAGCAGTGAAGTGTCAGGGGGCCTCACCTACACCTTC; d_gene: TRBD1; v_gene: TRBV6-5; abundance: .; j_gene: TRBJ1-2
CDR3aa: CASSPRTSVYNEQFF; CDR3nt: TGTGCCAGCAGCCCCCGCACATCGGTCTACAATGAGCAGTTCTTC; d_gene: .; v_gene: TRBV5-5; abundance: .; j_gene: TRBJ2-1
CDR3aa: CASSQDLLDRGQGYGYTF; CDR3nt: TGCGCCAGCAGCCAAGATCTACTGGACAGGGGGCAGGGCTATGGCTACACCTTC; d_gene: TRBD1; v_gene: TRBV4-3; abundance: .; j_gene: TRBJ1-2
CDR3aa: CASSYEGLGNEQFF; CDR3nt: TGTGCCAGCAGTTATGAGGGCTTGGGGAATGAGCAGTTCTTC; d_gene: .; v_gene: TRBV6-6; abundance: .; j_gene: TRBJ2-1
CDR3aa: CASRGQAGANVLTF; CDR3nt: TGTGCCAGTAGGGGACAGGCTGGGGCCAACGTCCTGACTTTC; d_gene: TRBD1; v_gene: TRBV19; abundance: .; j_gene: TRBJ2-6
CDR3aa: CASSSGQGSHNQPQHF; CDR3nt: TGTGCCAGCAGTTCGGGACAGGGGTCCCACAATCAGCCCCAGCATTTT; d_gene: TRBD1; v_gene: TRBV27; abundance: .; j_gene: TRBJ1-5
CDR3aa: CASSSQGLANYGYTF; CDR3nt: TGTGCCAGCAGTTCACAGGGGCTAGCTAACTATGGCTACACCTTC; d_gene: TRBD1; v_gene: TRBV6-5; abundance: .; j_gene: TRBJ1-2
CDR3aa: CATSREGTSNTGELFF; CDR3nt: TGTGCCACCAGCAGAGAGGGGACCTCGAACACCGGGGAGCTGTTTTTT; d_gene: .; v_gene: TRBV15; abundance: .; j_gene: TRBJ2-2
CDR3aa: CASSGRQGSMNTEAFF; CDR3nt: TGTGCCAGCAGTGGGAGACAGGGGAGTATGAACACTGAAGCTTTCTTT; d_gene: TRBD1; v_gene: TRBV6-1; abundance: once; j_gene: TRBJ1-1
CDR3aa: CASSLVAGGLTEAFF; CDR3nt: TGTGCCAGCAGCTTAGTGGCAGGGGGCCTCACTGAAGCTTTCTTT; d_gene: TRBD1; v_gene: TRBV7-3; abundance: .; j_gene: TRBJ1-1
CDR3aa: CASSLAGGFTDTQYF; CDR3nt: TGTGCCAGCAGCTTAGCGGGGGGATTCACAGATACGCAGTATTTT; d_gene: .; v_gene: TRBV7-2; abundance: .; j_gene: TRBJ2-3
CDR3aa: CASSLGPVGYEQYF; CDR3nt: TGTGCCAGCAGCTTGGGCCCGGTAGGGTACGAGCAGTACTTC; d_gene: .; v_gene: TRBV5-5; abundance: .; j_gene: TRBJ2-7
CDR3aa: CASSDSLPQHF; CDR3nt: TGTGCCAGCAGTGACTCCTTGCCCCAGCATTTT; d_gene: .; v_gene: TRBV2; abundance: few; j_gene: TRBJ1-5